Given below is one T cell receptor beta chain in context. Sequencing was performed with immunoSEQ multiplex PCR; in TCRdb, only in-frame clones are kept and a portion is missing. The sample has 70,000 or so clones; around 90% are singletons. These data come from a study of OX40 agonist ivuxolimab in advanced cancers. Germline CDR1 is PRHDT and CDR2 is FYEKMQ (reference sequence). With V trimmed by 7 bases and J by 2 bases, 5 bases remained unmatched. The CDR3 spans 13 residues. The sample here was CD4+ or CD8+ T cells sorted from blood, taken in a trial of the OX40 agonist ivuxolimab. The chain employs TRBV13 and TRBJ2-7, with TRBD1 matching 7 bases. The source of this sequence is an adult with an advanced solid tumor such as melanoma, head and neck, liver or kidney cancer. The CDR3 coding sequence is TGTGCCAGCACTGGGACAGCCACCTACGAGCAGTACTTC. Translated, it gives CASTGTATYEQYF.